A single sample gave rise to the 9 T cell receptor beta chains below, sequenced in a study of PD-L1 blockade in urothelial cancer. TCRdb's table, derived via immunoSEQ multiplex PCR, lists solely in-frame clones and lacks some. The table shows more than 95,000 clones, with more than 70% occurring only once. Time point noted: peripheral blood 6 weeks after treatment start. The material sequenced was PBMCs, taken around atezolizumab (anti-PD-L1) treatment. These receptors originate from a man aged 45 to 65 with urothelial cancer.

This chain uses TRBV5-6 with TRBJ1-6; a weak D match, TRBD1 (6 bases). Trimming removed 1 base from V and 10 bases from J, with 12 bases in between. The CDR3 has 14 residues. Germline CDR1 and CDR2: SGHDT and YYEEEE. CDR3 sequence (DNA): TGTGCCAGCAGCTTGACACAGGGTTTATCACCCCTCCACTTT. Translating it yields CASSLTQGLSPLHF.

The chain is built from TRBV19 and TRBJ1-5, with D possibly being TRBD1 (5 bases). With 3 bases removed from V and 7 bases from J, the gap between germline ends came to 10 bases. CDR3 length: 13 amino acids. Germline V CDR1 and CDR2: LNHDA, SQIVND (reference sequence). This CDR3 is CASSIRVRQPQHF. The CDR3 region has the DNA TGTGCCAGTAGTATCAGGGTTCGCCAGCCCCAGCATTTT.

V is TRBV30 and J is TRBJ2-5; D is undetermined. This CDR3 is built from 11 residues. Germline V gives CDR1 GTSNPN, CDR2 SVGIG (reference sequence). Trimming stripped 0 bases from V and 4 bases from J, with 3 bases between. CDR3 nucleotides: TGTGCCTGGAGTGTAGCAGAGACCCAGTACTTC. Encoded protein: CAWSVAETQYF.

This clone was counted only a few times. The chain is built from TRBV5-5 and TRBJ1-6; D perhaps matches TRBD1 (6 bases). Germline V gene sequence: CDR1 SGHKS, CDR2 YYEKEE (reference sequence). V shed 5 bases and J shed 7 bases, with 19 bases lying between them. CDR3 size: 16 residues. The CDR3 DNA sequence: TGTGCCAGCAGTTCTACAGGGAGCCAGCTGAATTCACCCCTCCACTTT. This encodes CASSSTGSQLNSPLHF.

This chain links TRBV28 with TRBJ1-5; 7 nucleotides align to TRBD1. The junction had 23 bases not matched to a gene; V was cut back by 10 bases and J by 2 bases. The CDR3 length is 19 residues. Germline values: CDR1 MDHEN, CDR2 SYDVKM. The CDR3 here is CAIQPNRTGRLAGNQPQHF. CDR3 sequence (DNA): TGTGCCATACAGCCTAACCGGACAGGCCGACTGGCGGGCAATCAGCCCCAGCATTTT.

CDR3 loop: CASRLSSGPRETQYF. The CDR3 DNA sequence: TGTGCCAGCAGGTTGTCTAGCGGGCCCCGGGAGACCCAGTACTTC. The gene calls are TRBV28 and TRBJ2-5; 8 bases agree with TRBD2. CDR1 is MDHEN and CDR2 is SYDVKM in the germline V gene. This CDR3 region has 15 residues. Losses at the gene ends were 6 bases for V and 5 bases for J; bases not matched to a gene: 11.

The gene calls are TRBV14 and TRBJ2-1, with a weak D call TRBD2 (6 bases). The CDR3 consists of 16 residues. The V gene's germline CDR1 is SGHDN and CDR2 FVKESK. Between the trimmed V and J ends, which lost 0 bases and 5 bases, there was a span of 14 bases. The CDR3 DNA reads as TGTGCCAGCAGCCAAGAATGGCCAGGGACTGACAATGAGCAGTTCTTC. Translation: CASSQEWPGTDNEQFF.

In its sample, this clone was seen a few times. This rearrangement joins TRBV28 to TRBJ2-5, with 10 bases identical to TRBD2. The V gene end was trimmed by 5 bases and the J gene end by 1 base; junction bases not matched to a gene: 10. This CDR3 spans 17 amino acids. Germline V gene data show CDR1 as MDHEN and CDR2 as SYDVKM. CDR3 coding DNA: TGTGCCAGCAGTCCTCCGGGACTAGCGAAACCCCAAGAGACCCAGTACTTC. Translation gives CASSPPGLAKPQETQYF.

The chain combines TRBV9 with TRBJ1-2, with D unresolved. Germline V gene sequence: CDR1 SGDLS, CDR2 YYNGEE. The CDR3 spans 13 residues. The V end was cut by 4 bases, the J end by 8 bases, with 15 bases between. CDR3 residues: CASSQRQFVGYTF. In DNA, the CDR3 is TGTGCCAGCAGCCAGAGGCAGTTCGTGGGCTACACCTTC.